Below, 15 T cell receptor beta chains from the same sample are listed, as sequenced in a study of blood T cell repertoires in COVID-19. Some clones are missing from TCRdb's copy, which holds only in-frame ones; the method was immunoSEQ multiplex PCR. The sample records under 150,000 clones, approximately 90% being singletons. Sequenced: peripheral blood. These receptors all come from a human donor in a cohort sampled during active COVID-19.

CDR3 sequence: CASSPRTGGYNEQFF. CDR3 DNA: TGTGCCAGCAGCCCGCGGACAGGGGGGTACAATGAGCAGTTCTTC. The chain carries TRBV7-3 and TRBJ2-1; 10 bases agree with TRBD1. The V gene end was trimmed by 5 bases and the J gene end by 4 bases; junction bases not matched to a gene: 5. The CDR3 has 15 amino acids. CDR1 and CDR2 (germline): SGHTA, FQGTGA.

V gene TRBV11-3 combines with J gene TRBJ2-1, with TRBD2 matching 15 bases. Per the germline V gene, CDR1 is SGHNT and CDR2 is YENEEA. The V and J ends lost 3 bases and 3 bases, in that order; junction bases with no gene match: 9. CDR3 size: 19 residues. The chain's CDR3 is CASSFAGTSGGRGYNEQFF. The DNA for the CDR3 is TGTGCCAGCAGCTTCGCCGGGACTAGCGGGGGGAGGGGCTACAATGAGCAGTTCTTC.

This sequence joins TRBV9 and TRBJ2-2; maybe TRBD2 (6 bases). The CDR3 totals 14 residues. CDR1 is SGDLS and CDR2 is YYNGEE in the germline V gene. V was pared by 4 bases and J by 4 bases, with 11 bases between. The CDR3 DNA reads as TGTGCCAGCAGCCTTAGCGGACGCACCGGGGAGCTGTTTTTT. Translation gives CASSLSGRTGELFF.

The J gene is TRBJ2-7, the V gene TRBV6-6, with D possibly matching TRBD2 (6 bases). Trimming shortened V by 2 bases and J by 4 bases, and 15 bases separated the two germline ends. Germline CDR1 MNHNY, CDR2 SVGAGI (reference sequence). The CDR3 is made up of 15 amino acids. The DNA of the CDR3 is TGTGCCAGCAGTTACGGCGGGCGGGAAGGGTACGAGCAGTACTTC. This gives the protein CASSYGGREGYEQYF.

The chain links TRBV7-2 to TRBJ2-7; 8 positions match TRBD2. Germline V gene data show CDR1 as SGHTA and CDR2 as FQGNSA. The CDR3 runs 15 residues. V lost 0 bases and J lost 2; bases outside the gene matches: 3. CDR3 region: CASSLAGGGPYEQYF. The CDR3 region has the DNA TGTGCCAGCAGCTTAGCAGGCGGGGGGCCCTACGAGCAGTACTTC.

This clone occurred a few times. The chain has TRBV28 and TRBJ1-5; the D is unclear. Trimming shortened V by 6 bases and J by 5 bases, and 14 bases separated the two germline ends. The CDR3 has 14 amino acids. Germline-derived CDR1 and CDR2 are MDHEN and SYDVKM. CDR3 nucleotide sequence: TGTGCCAGCAGCCCCTCAGGTAACCATCAGCCCCAGCATTTT. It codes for CASSPSGNHQPQHF.

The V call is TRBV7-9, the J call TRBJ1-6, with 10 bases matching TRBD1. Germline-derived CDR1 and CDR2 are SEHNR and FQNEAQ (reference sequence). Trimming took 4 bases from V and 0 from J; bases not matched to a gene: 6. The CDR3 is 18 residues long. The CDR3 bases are TGTGCCAGCAGCTGGGGACAGGGGCGAATCTCCTATAATTCACCCCTCCACTTT. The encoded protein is CASSWGQGRISYNSPLHF. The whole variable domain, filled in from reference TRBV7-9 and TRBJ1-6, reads DTGVSQNPRHKITKRGQNVTFRCDPISEHNRLYWYRQTLGQGPEFLTYFQNEAQLEKSRLLSDRFSAERPKGSFSTLEIQRTEQGDSAMYLCASSWGQGRISYNSPLHFGNGTRLTVT.

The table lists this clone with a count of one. CDR3 region: CSATDQGNEQFF. CDR3 DNA: TGCAGTGCTACTGACCAGGGCAATGAGCAGTTCTTC. This rearrangement joins TRBV20-1 to TRBJ2-1; TRBD1 is a possible D gene (5 bases). The germline V gene encodes CDR1 DFQATT and CDR2 SNEGSKA (reference sequence). Trimming took 4 bases from V and 6 from J, leaving 10 bases between them. This CDR3 comprises 12 residues.

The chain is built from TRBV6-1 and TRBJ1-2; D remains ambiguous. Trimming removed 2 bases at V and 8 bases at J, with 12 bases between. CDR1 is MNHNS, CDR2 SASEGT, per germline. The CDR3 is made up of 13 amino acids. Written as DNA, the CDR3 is TGTGCCAGCAGTGAACAGGCAGCACCAGGCTACACCTTC. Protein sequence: CASSEQAAPGYTF.

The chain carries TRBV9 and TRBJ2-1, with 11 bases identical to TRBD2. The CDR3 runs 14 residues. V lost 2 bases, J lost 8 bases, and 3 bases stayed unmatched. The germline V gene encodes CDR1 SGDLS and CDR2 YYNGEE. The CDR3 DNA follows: TGTGCCAGCAGCGTTAGCGGGGGGGCTGATGAGCAGTTCTTC. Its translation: CASSVSGGADEQFF.

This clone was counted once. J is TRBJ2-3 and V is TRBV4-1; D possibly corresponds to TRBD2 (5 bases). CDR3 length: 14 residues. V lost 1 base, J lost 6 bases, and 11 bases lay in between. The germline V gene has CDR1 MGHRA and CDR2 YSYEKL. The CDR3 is CASSQGASWDTQYF. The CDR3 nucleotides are TGCGCCAGCAGCCAAGGGGCTAGCTGGGATACGCAGTATTTT.

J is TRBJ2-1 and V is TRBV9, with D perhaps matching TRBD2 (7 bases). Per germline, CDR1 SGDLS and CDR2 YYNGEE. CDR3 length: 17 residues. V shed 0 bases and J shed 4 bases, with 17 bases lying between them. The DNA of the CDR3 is TGTGCCAGCAGCGTAGGCCCAGGGAGGGGGTCGTACAATGAGCAGTTCTTC. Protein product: CASSVGPGRGSYNEQFF.

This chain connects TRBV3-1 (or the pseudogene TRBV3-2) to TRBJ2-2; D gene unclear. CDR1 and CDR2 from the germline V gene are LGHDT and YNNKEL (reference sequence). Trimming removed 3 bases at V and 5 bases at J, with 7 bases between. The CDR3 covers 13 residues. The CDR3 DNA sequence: TGTGCCAGCAGCCAGGCAGTGACCGGGGAGCTGTTTTTT. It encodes CASSQAVTGELFF.

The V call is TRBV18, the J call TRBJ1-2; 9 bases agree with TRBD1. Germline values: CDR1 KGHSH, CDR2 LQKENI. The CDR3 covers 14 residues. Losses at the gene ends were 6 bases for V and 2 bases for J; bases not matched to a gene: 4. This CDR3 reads CASSQGQGNYGYTF. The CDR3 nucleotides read TGTGCCAGCTCCCAGGGACAGGGAAACTATGGCTACACCTTC.

The DNA of the CDR3 is TGTGCCAGCACTAGGGACAGGGCTAATTCACCCCTCCACTTT. As protein: CASTRDRANSPLHF. The V call is TRBV2, the J call TRBJ1-6; 9 bases align to TRBD1. The CDR3 is made up of 14 amino acids. The J segment lost 6 bases and the V segment lost 7 bases, leaving 4 bases of the junction unmatched. Germline V gene lookup returns CDR1 SNHLY and CDR2 FYNNEI.